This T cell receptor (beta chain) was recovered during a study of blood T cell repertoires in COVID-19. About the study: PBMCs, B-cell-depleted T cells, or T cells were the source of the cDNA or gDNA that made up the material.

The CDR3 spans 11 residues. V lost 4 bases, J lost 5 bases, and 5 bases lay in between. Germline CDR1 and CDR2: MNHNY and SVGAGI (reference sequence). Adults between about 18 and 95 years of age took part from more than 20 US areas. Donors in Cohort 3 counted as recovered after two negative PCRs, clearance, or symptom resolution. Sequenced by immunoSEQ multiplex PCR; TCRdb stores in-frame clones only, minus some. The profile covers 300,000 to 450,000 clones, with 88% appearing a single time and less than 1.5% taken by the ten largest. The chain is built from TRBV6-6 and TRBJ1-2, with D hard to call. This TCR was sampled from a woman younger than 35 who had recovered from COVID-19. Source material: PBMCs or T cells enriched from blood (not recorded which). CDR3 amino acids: CASSSLYGYTF. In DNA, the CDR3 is TGTGCCAGCAGTTCGCTATATGGCTACACCTTC.